These 29 T cell receptor beta chains came from one sample sequenced in a study of blood T cell repertoires in COVID-19. TCRdb's copy holds only in-frame clones and misses some; the assay was immunoSEQ multiplex PCR. The data contain some 100,000 clones, approximately 91% of them singletons. The sequenced material came from peripheral blood. Receptors originate from a man in his sixties with acute or convalescent COVID-19.

The V gene is TRBV12-5, the J gene TRBJ2-5; D is perhaps TRBD1 (6 bases). CDR3 length: 15 residues. Germline V CDR1 and CDR2: LGHNT, FRNRAP. V was cut by 0 bases and J by 3 bases, with 11 bases left in between. The CDR3 is CASGLVAGEKETQYF. The CDR3 bases are TGTGCTAGTGGTTTGGTTGCAGGGGAGAAAGAGACCCAGTACTTC.

The chain couples TRBV5-4 to TRBJ2-6; tentatively, D is TRBD2 (7 bases). The CDR3 is 18 amino acids. Trimming removed 3 bases at V and 4 bases at J, with 20 bases between. Germline V gene data show CDR1 as SGHNT and CDR2 as YYREEE (reference sequence). As DNA, the CDR3 is TGTGCCAGCAGCTCTCCCCTGGGGGGGGCCTCAGGGGCCAACGTCCTGACTTTC. It codes for CASSSPLGGASGANVLTF. Variable domain in full (rest from reference TRBV5-4 and TRBJ2-6): ETGVTQSPTHLIKTRGQQVTLRCSSQSGHNTVSWYQQALGQGPQFIFQYYREEENGRGNFPPRFSGLQFPNYSSELNVNALELDDSALYLCASSSPLGGASGANVLTFGAGSRLTVL.

The J gene is TRBJ1-2, the V gene TRBV12-3 or TRBV12-4, with D possibly matching TRBD1 (6 bases). V shed 4 bases and J shed 4 bases, with 10 bases lying between them. The CDR3 is 13 residues long. The DNA of the CDR3 is TGTGCCAGCAGTTCCGACAGGATCTATGGCTACACCTTC. Protein: CASSSDRIYGYTF.

The chain couples TRBV19 to TRBJ1-5; TRBD1 matches at 7 bases. Germline V CDR1 and CDR2: LNHDA, SQIVND (reference sequence). The CDR3 runs to 14 residues. Trimming removed 4 bases from V and 3 bases from J; junction bases left unmatched: 3. CDR3 protein: CASSTQGNNQPQHF. The CDR3 nucleotides are TGTGCCAGTAGTACACAGGGGAACAATCAGCCCCAGCATTTT.

The chain has TRBV7-8 and TRBJ2-1, with D tentatively TRBD2 (5 bases). The V end lost 4 bases, the J end lost 2 bases, and 12 bases lay between the germline ends. The CDR3 is 15 amino acids. CDR1 is SGHVS and CDR2 is FQNEAQ in the germline V gene. CDR3 coding DNA: TGTGCCAGCAGCTCGAGCGGAACACCCTACAATGAGCAGTTCTTC. Its translation is CASSSSGTPYNEQFF.

V and J are TRBV6-5 and TRBJ1-5; D may be TRBD1 (5 bases). Between the trimmed V and J ends, which lost 2 bases and 5 bases, there was a span of 7 bases. The CDR3 totals 13 residues. Germline V gives CDR1 MNHEY, CDR2 SVGAGI. CDR3 residues: CASSYGGYQPQHF. The DNA for the CDR3 is TGTGCCAGCAGTTACGGGGGGTATCAGCCCCAGCATTTT.

The chain employs TRBV4-2 and TRBJ2-3; TRBD2 matches at 8 bases. Germline CDR1 is LGHNA and CDR2 is YNFKEQ. V was pared by 1 base and J by 0 bases, with 9 bases of the junction left unmatched. There are 18 residues in the CDR3. The CDR3 DNA sequence: TGTGCCAGCAGCCAAGGAGGCCTAGCGGGTACAAGCACAGATACGCAGTATTTT. It yields the protein CASSQGGLAGTSTDTQYF.

The V call is TRBV7-8, the J call TRBJ2-1, with 10 bases matching TRBD2. This CDR3 has 14 amino acids. V shed 5 bases, J shed 4 bases, and the junction held 2 bases outside the gene matches. Germline CDR1 reads SGHVS; CDR2 reads FQNEAQ. The CDR3 DNA sequence: TGTGCCAGCAGCCTTAGCGGGAGGTACAATGAGCAGTTCTTC. Protein: CASSLSGRYNEQFF.

This chain links TRBV18 with TRBJ1-5, with 7 nucleotides matching TRBD1. CDR1 and CDR2 from the germline V gene are KGHSH and LQKENI. This CDR3 comprises 15 residues. The J segment lost 6 bases and the V segment lost 6 bases, leaving 11 bases of the junction unmatched. The CDR3 coding sequence is TGTGCCAGCTCTATCACCTCAGGGGGAATTCAGCCCCAGCATTTT. It specifies CASSITSGGIQPQHF. The complete variable domain, with remaining parts taken from reference TRBV18 and TRBJ1-5, reads NAGVMQNPRHLVRRRGQEARLRCSPMKGHSHVYWYRQLPEEGLKFMVYLQKENIIDESGMPKERFSAEFPKEGPSILRIQQVVRGDSAAYFCASSITSGGIQPQHFGDGTRLSIL.

The gene calls are TRBV7-3 and TRBJ1-2, with TRBD1 identical over 8 bases. The length of the CDR3 is 16 residues. With 2 bases clipped from V and 2 bases from J, the junction kept 7 bases outside the gene matches. The germline gives CDR1 SGHTA, CDR2 FQGTGA. As DNA, the CDR3 is TGTGCCAGCAGCTTAGCCCCCCAGGGGGCAAACTATGGCTACACCTTC. Translated: CASSLAPQGANYGYTF.

The chain uses TRBV6-2 or TRBV6-3 and TRBJ2-1, with 16 bases that match TRBD2. Unmatched junction bases numbered 9, after V lost 2 bases and J lost 8 bases. CDR3 size: 18 residues. Looked up from germline, CDR1 is MNHEY and CDR2 is SVGEGT. CDR3 loop: CASSYGGLAGGPFDEQFF. The CDR3 DNA reads as TGTGCCAGCAGTTACGGGGGACTAGCGGGAGGGCCTTTCGATGAGCAGTTCTTC.

The V call is TRBV7-9, the J call TRBJ1-2; 8 bases match TRBD1. The germline V gene has CDR1 SEHNR and CDR2 FQNEAQ (reference sequence). The V gene end was trimmed by 3 bases and the J gene end by 2 bases; junction bases not matched to a gene: 2. CDR3 length equals 14 residues. The CDR3 loop is CASSFGQGNYGYTF. CDR3 sequence (DNA): TGTGCCAGCAGCTTTGGACAGGGAAACTATGGCTACACCTTC.

J is TRBJ2-5 and V is TRBV5-4; unclear D gene. Germline V gene data show CDR1 as SGHNT and CDR2 as YYREEE (reference sequence). Between the trimmed V and J ends, which lost 4 bases and 2 bases, there was a span of 9 bases. The CDR3 totals 13 residues. As DNA, the CDR3 is TGTGCCAGCAGCCTGACTCGACAAGAGACCCAGTACTTC. Translating gives CASSLTRQETQYF.

V usage is TRBV2 and J usage is TRBJ2-5; 8 nucleotides agree with TRBD1. V lost 6 bases to trimming and J lost 5 bases; unmatched junction nucleotides: 8. CDR3 length equals 14 residues. Germline CDR1 is SNHLY and CDR2 is FYNNEI. The CDR3 loop is CASSKDRGWETQYF. CDR3 DNA: TGTGCCAGCAGCAAAGACAGGGGATGGGAGACCCAGTACTTC.

This clone is categorized as medium-sized (0.01 to 0.1%). The rearrangement links TRBV9 to TRBJ2-1; 8 bases line up with TRBD1. The CDR3 has 13 residues. Germline V CDR1 and CDR2: SGDLS, YYNGEE. Trimming took 2 bases from V and 6 from J; bases not matched to a gene: 1. The DNA for the CDR3 is TGTGCCAGCAGCGTGACAGGGGTCAATGAGCAGTTCTTC. Translating it yields CASSVTGVNEQFF.

As regards this clone: Its ends do not fully match the called genes, so a read error is possible. The chain recombines TRBV29-1 with TRBJ2-5; TRBD2 aligns across 7 bases. Looked up from germline, CDR1 is SQVTM and CDR2 is ANQGSEA. The CDR3 length is 11 residues. CDR3 region: CSVEAREVTNF. CDR3 DNA: TGCAGCGTTGAAGCCCGGGAGGTGACGAACTTC.

The chain is built from TRBV20-1 and TRBJ1-4; D gene uncertain. Germline V gene lookup returns CDR1 DFQATT and CDR2 SNEGSKA (reference sequence). This CDR3 has 13 amino acids. The V end lost 3 bases, the J end lost 8 bases, and 13 bases lay between the germline ends. CDR3 nucleotides: TGCAGTGCTAGTCCGGGAATGGGGGAAAAACTGTTTTTT. Its protein is CSASPGMGEKLFF.

V usage is TRBV27 and J usage is TRBJ2-2, with TRBD2 matching 13 bases. The CDR3 totals 16 residues. Germline CDR1 reads MNHEY; CDR2 reads SMNVEV (reference sequence). The V segment lost 3 bases and the J segment 4 bases; nucleotides outside the gene matches: 2. CDR3 loop: CASSFGTSGTTGELFF. The CDR3 region has the DNA TGTGCCAGCAGTTTCGGGACTAGCGGGACCACCGGGGAGCTGTTTTTT.

This clone came up a few times. The rearrangement uses TRBV9 and TRBJ2-1; 14 bases map to TRBD2. The germline CDR1 and CDR2 sequences are SGDLS and YYNGEE. Trimming at V came to 4 bases and at J to 3 bases, leaving 6 bases not matched to a gene. The CDR3 totals 17 residues. DNA for the CDR3: TGTGCCAGCAGCCCCGGACTAGCGGGAGGCCACTACAATGAGCAGTTCTTC. Residues: CASSPGLAGGHYNEQFF.

The chain couples TRBV24-1 to TRBJ2-1; D perhaps matches TRBD2 (5 bases). Per germline, CDR1 KGHDR and CDR2 SFDVKD. The germline V and J ends were trimmed by 3 bases and 6 bases, with 14 bases remaining between them. This CDR3 comprises 15 residues. CDR3 DNA sequence: TGTGCCACCAGTGATGACGGGAAGGGATTCAATGAGCAGTTCTTC. Protein product: CATSDDGKGFNEQFF.

This clone has just a few counts. V is TRBV12-5 and J is TRBJ1-2; possibly TRBD1 for D (5 bases). V lost 2 bases and J 4 bases, leaving 17 bases between the germline ends. CDR3 length equals 16 residues. Germline V gene sequence: CDR1 LGHNT, CDR2 FRNRAP. The CDR3 sequence is CASGLKQGVSGYGYTF. The DNA of the CDR3 is TGTGCTAGTGGTTTGAAGCAGGGCGTTTCTGGCTATGGCTACACCTTC.

V gene TRBV27 combines with J gene TRBJ1-1, with 7 bases identical to TRBD1. Germline V gives CDR1 MNHEY, CDR2 SMNVEV (reference sequence). The CDR3 has 16 amino acids. Trimming cost V 2 bases and J 1 base; bases outside gene matches: 7. CDR3 nucleotide sequence: TGTGCCAGCAGTTTAGCCGGGACAGTCCGGAACACTGAAGCTTTCTTT. The encoded protein is CASSLAGTVRNTEAFF.

The chain couples TRBV21-1 to TRBJ2-1; TRBD2 is taken as the D call from the table, unchecked against the DNA. TRBV21-1 is an annotated pseudogene. This CDR3 is built from 18 residues. DNA for the CDR3: TGTGCCAGCAGCAAACGCGAAACTAGCGGGAGGGAGGAGAATGAGCAGTTCTTC. It translates to CASSKRETSGREENEQFF.

V and J are TRBV5-1 and TRBJ1-2; 7 positions match TRBD1. This CDR3 has 17 amino acids. Trimming at V came to 3 bases and at J to 8 bases, leaving 19 bases not matched to a gene. Germline assignment: CDR1 SGHRS and CDR2 YFSETQ. CDR3 sequence: CASSSRGTAPRSDGYTF. The CDR3, as DNA: TGCGCCAGCAGCTCACGAGGGACAGCACCTAGGAGTGACGGCTACACCTTC.

This rearrangement joins TRBV6-2 or TRBV6-3 to TRBJ1-1; D is unclear. CDR1 and CDR2 (germline): MNHEY, SVGEGT. The CDR3 contains 13 residues. The germline V and J ends were trimmed by 4 bases and 7 bases, with 13 bases remaining between them. CDR3 protein: CASSLGGTSEAFF. Here the CDR3 DNA reads TGTGCCAGCAGTTTAGGCGGCACAAGTGAAGCTTTCTTT.

The genes are TRBV7-2 and TRBJ2-7; D may be TRBD2 (5 bases). Germline V gene lookup returns CDR1 SGHTA and CDR2 FQGNSA. The CDR3 is 14 amino acids. The V gene lost 3 bases and the J gene lost 1 base, with 10 bases spanning the gap. CDR3 nucleotides: TGTGCCAGCAGCTTGTACAGCGGATCCTACGAGCAGTACTTC. Protein sequence: CASSLYSGSYEQYF.

The rearrangement joins TRBV6-5 to TRBJ1-1; TRBD1 matches 7 bases. J gave up 3 bases and V 6 bases, and 4 bases lay outside the gene matches. Germline V gene data show CDR1 as MNHEY and CDR2 as SVGAGI. The CDR3 is 13 residues long. This CDR3 is CASSADRDTEAFF. The DNA of the CDR3 is TGTGCCAGCAGCGCTGACAGGGACACTGAAGCTTTCTTT.

The chain uses TRBV2 and TRBJ2-1, with D possibly TRBD2 on 5 matching bases. This CDR3 region has 12 residues. V lost 7 bases and J lost 10, with 14 bases in between. The V gene's germline CDR1 is SNHLY and CDR2 FYNNEI. CDR3 coding DNA: TGTGCCAGCAAGGTAGGGCCGGGGGAGCAGTTCTTC. The encoded protein is CASKVGPGEQFF.

This rearrangement joins TRBV14 to TRBJ2-7; D might be TRBD1 (5 bases). The V and J ends lost 0 bases and 0 bases respectively, with 12 bases between them. Per the germline V gene, CDR1 is SGHDN and CDR2 is FVKESK. The CDR3 is 16 amino acids. The CDR3: CASSQDLQEISYEQYV. The CDR3 DNA sequence: TGTGCCAGCAGCCAAGATCTACAGGAGATCTCCTACGAGCAGTACGTC.